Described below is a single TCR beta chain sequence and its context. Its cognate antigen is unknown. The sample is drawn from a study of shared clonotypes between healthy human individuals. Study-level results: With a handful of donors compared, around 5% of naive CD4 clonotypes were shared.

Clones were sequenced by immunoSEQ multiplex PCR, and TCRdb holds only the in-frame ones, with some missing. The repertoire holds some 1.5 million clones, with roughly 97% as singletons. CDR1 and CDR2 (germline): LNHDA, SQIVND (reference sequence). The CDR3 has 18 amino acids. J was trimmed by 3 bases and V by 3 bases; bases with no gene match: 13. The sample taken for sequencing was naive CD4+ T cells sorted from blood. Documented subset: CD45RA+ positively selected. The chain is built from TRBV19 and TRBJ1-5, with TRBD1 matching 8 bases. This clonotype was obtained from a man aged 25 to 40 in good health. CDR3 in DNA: TGTGCCAGTAGTATTTATGGAGGCAGGGGGCTACTCAATCAGCCCCAGCATTTT. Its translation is CASSIYGGRGLLNQPQHF.